A single sample gave rise to the 10 T cell receptor beta chains below, sequenced in a study of blood T cells in healthy people across ages. Alongside a J-beta primer mix, a sample-barcoded 5' primer served in a second PCR lasting roughly 6 to 11 cycles. TCRdb re-analysed the 5' RACE reads in MiXCR, keeping a single row per CDR3 protein. Of roughly 930,000 distinct CDR3 sequences in the sample, about 48% were seen once. Material: blood. The receptors come from a man aged 30 to 45 in good health.

This clonotype was detected only once. J is TRBJ2-3 and V is TRBV6-2 or TRBV6-3, with 10 bases lining up with TRBD2. The length of the CDR3 is 15 residues. The germline CDR1 and CDR2 sequences are MNHEY and SVGEGT. V lost 7 bases and J lost 4; bases outside the gene matches: 8. CDR3 DNA sequence: TGTGCCAGCAACGGAGCGGGGGGGCCTTCAGATACGCAGTATTTT. Translating it yields CASNGAGGPSDTQYF.

This chain joins TRBV7-2 and TRBJ1-2, with a weak D call TRBD1 (6 bases). The CDR3 contains 13 residues. Germline loops: CDR1 SGHTA, CDR2 FQGNSA. Trimming shortened V by 11 bases and J by 0 bases, and 13 bases separated the two germline ends. The CDR3 sequence: CAEGGLANYGYTF. In DNA, the CDR3 is TGTGCCGAGGGGGGGTTAGCTAACTATGGCTACACCTTC. The full variable domain, rest sourced from reference TRBV7-2 and TRBJ1-2, is GAGVSQSPSNKVTEKGKDVELRCDPISGHTALYWYRQSLGQGLEFLIYFQGNSAPDKSGLPSDRFSAERTGGSVSTLTIQRTQQEDSAVYLCAEGGLANYGYTFGSGTRLTVV.

The CDR3 reads CASRASGGYYNEQYF. CDR3 bases: TGCGCCAGCAGAGCTAGCGGGGGGTACTACAATGAGCAGTACTTC. V usage is TRBV10-2 and J usage is TRBJ2-5; 11 bases are a match to TRBD2. The CDR3 length is 15 residues. Germline CDR1 WSHSY, CDR2 SAAADI. V lost 6 bases and J lost 11; bases outside the gene matches: 14.

With respect to this clonotype: A read error may explain this, as a much larger clone is one base away. This chain joins TRBV29-1 and TRBJ2-7; TRBD1 matches 7 bases. The CDR3 has 13 residues. The junction had 12 bases not matched to a gene; V was cut back by 6 bases and J by 7 bases. Germline V CDR1 and CDR2: SQVTM, ANQGSEA. CDR3 nucleotide sequence: TGCAGCGTAAACAGGGGATTGTTGGATGAGCAGTACTTC. As protein: CSVNRGLLDEQYF.

The chain carries TRBV12-3 or TRBV12-4 and TRBJ1-1, with 9 bases aligning to TRBD1. After removal of 5 bases from V and 3 bases from J, the junction contained 10 bases not matched to a gene. CDR3 length: 16 residues. CDR3 in DNA: TGTGCCAGCAGTCCGACAGGGGGTGAGGTGTACACTGAAGCTTTCTTT. Translation: CASSPTGGEVYTEAFF.

V usage is TRBV6-2 or TRBV6-3 and J usage is TRBJ2-3; D remains ambiguous. The germline V and J ends were trimmed by 9 bases and 4 bases, with 11 bases remaining between them. CDR1 is MNHEY, CDR2 SVGEGT, per germline. The CDR3 is made up of 12 amino acids. CDR3: CASNRLADTQYF. In DNA form, the CDR3 reads TGTGCCAGTAACCGGCTGGCAGATACGCAGTATTTT.

This rearrangement joins TRBV15 to TRBJ2-4; a weak D match, TRBD2 (6 bases). The ends were cut back, 1 base at V and 0 bases at J, with 10 bases in the middle. Per the germline V gene, CDR1 is LNHNV and CDR2 is YYDKDF (reference sequence). This CDR3 region has 16 residues. The CDR3 sequence is CATSRAQEGAKNIQYF. CDR3 sequence (DNA): TGTGCCACCAGCAGAGCGCAGGAGGGAGCCAAAAACATTCAGTACTTC.

In regard to this clonotype: This may stem from a read error, because a much larger clone lies one nucleotide away. This rearrangement joins TRBV4-2 to TRBJ2-7; perhaps TRBD1 as D (6 bases). Germline V gene sequence: CDR1 LGHNA, CDR2 YNFKEQ. V was clipped by 0 bases and J by 5 bases, with 17 bases between them. The CDR3 has 16 amino acids. The CDR3 DNA sequence: TGTGCCAGCAGCCAAGACGAGGACAGCCTTTCGAACGAGCAGTACTTC. This sequence encodes CASSQDEDSLSNEQYF.

Turning to this clonotype: This may be a read error, as it is one base from a much larger clone. The DNA of the CDR3 is TGCAGTGCTAGAGATGCTAGCAGTCCCTACGAGCAGTACTTC. Protein sequence: CSARDASSPYEQYF. The chain is built from TRBV20-1 and TRBJ2-5; maybe TRBD2 (5 bases). Gene TRBJ2-7 matches the end of the DNA better, so the J call may be wrong. The CDR3 sequence is 14 residues long. Germline CDR1 reads DFQATT; CDR2 reads SNEGSKA (reference sequence).

This rearrangement joins TRBV3-1 to TRBJ1-2; D remains unclear. The germline V gene encodes CDR1 LGHDT and CDR2 YNNKEL (reference sequence). The V and J ends lost 1 base and 8 bases respectively, with 14 bases between them. CDR3 length equals 14 residues. CDR3 loop: CASSQAYIRAGYTF. The CDR3 DNA reads as TGTGCCAGCAGCCAAGCCTATATCCGGGCCGGCTACACCTTC.